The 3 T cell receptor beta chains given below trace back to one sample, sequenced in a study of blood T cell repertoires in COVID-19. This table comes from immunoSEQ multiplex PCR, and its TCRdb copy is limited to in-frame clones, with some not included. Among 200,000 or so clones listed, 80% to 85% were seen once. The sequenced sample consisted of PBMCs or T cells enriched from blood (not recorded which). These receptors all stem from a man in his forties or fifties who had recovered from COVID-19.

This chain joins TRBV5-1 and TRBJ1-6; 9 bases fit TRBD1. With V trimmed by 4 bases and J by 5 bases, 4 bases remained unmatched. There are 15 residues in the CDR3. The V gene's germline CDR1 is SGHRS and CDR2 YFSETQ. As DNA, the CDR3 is TGCGCCAGCAGCACCGGACAGGGGCATAATTCACCCCTCCACTTT. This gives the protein CASSTGQGHNSPLHF. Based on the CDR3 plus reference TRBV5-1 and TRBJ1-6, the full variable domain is KAGVTQTPRYLIKTRGQQVTLSCSPISGHRSVSWYQQTPGQGLQFLFEYFSETQRNKGNFPGRFSGRQFSNSRSEMNVSTLELGDSALYLCASSTGQGHNSPLHFGNGTRLTVT.

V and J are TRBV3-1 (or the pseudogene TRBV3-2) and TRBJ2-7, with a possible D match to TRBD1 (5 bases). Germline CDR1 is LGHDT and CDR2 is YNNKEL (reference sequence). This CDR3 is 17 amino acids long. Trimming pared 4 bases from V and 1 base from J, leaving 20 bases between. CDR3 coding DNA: TGTGCCAGCAGCCGCGGACAAACCCCTCTGGGGTCCTACGAGCAGTACTTC. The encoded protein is CASSRGQTPLGSYEQYF.

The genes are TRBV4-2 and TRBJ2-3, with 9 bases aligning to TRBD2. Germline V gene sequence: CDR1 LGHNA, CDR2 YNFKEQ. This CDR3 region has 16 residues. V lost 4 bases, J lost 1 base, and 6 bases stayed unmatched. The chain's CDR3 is CASSPTSGRGTDTQYF. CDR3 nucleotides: TGTGCCAGCAGCCCCACTAGCGGGCGGGGCACAGATACGCAGTATTTT.